The 32 T cell receptor beta chains below were found in one sample sequenced in a study of tumor-infiltrating lymphocytes in primary liver carcinoma. The approximately 17-34 mg bulk tissue piece was not sorted before simultaneous RNA and DNA extraction. Researchers generated TCR beta cDNA from about 530 ng of total RNA, relying on a constant-region primer. Amplification in three nested multiplex PCR rounds with slightly modified ARM-PCR gave rise to TCR beta libraries. Two initial PCR rounds of about 10 cycles each paired TRBV1-TRBV30 forward primers with a C-beta reverse primer. In TCRdb, the multiplex PCR reads were re-called with MiXCR into one record per CDR3 protein. The sample includes 100,000 or so distinct CDR3 sequences, about 62% seen only once; the top ten take roughly 12%. Sequencing was carried out using liver tumor tissue from sampling region 2. As to subset: tumor region T2, inferior pole. The receptor source for this set is a woman in her sixties or seventies with primary liver carcinoma and hepatitis B virus infection.

This clonotype appeared many times. The chain employs TRBV28 and TRBJ1-6; 8 bases fit TRBD1. Looked up from germline, CDR1 is MDHEN and CDR2 is SYDVKM. Trimming removed 9 bases from V and 2 bases from J; junction bases left unmatched: 3. This CDR3 comprises 14 residues. CDR3 residues: CASIQGAYNSPLHF. The CDR3 DNA sequence: TGTGCCAGTATACAGGGGGCCTATAATTCACCCCTCCACTTT.

To note about this clonotype: A single base separates this from a much larger clone, so it may be a read error. This chain joins TRBV5-1 and TRBJ2-2, with 7 bases matching TRBD2. CDR3 size: 16 residues. Unmatched junction bases numbered 5, after V lost 0 bases and J lost 3 bases. The germline V gene encodes CDR1 SGHRS and CDR2 YFSETQ. The CDR3 DNA is TGCGCCAGCAGCTTGGCCGGGGGGTCGTACACCGGGGAGCTGTTTTTT. Residues: CASSLAGGSYTGELFF.

About this clonotype: The CDR3 does not close with the conserved phenylalanine or tryptophan, likely indicating a read error. The chain links TRBV11-3 to TRBJ1-1; 7 bases are shared with TRBD1. Looked up from germline, CDR1 is SGHNT and CDR2 is YENEEA. The CDR3 has 16 residues. Trimming cost V 8 bases and J 10 bases; bases outside gene matches: 22. The CDR3: CASCLAPSYAQGGAFL. The DNA for the CDR3 is TGTGCCAGCTGCCTAGCCCCCAGTTACGCTCAGGGGGGAGCTTTCTTA.

Details on this clonotype: The junction departs from germline at one end; a sequencing error may be responsible. The J gene is TRBJ2-1, the V gene TRBV5-6; 8 bases map to TRBD2. CDR3 size: 16 residues. The germline CDR1 and CDR2 sequences are SGHDT and YYEEEE. The CDR3 DNA follows: TGTGCCAGCAACGGCCGAAGCGGGAGCTCCTACGATGAGCAGTTCTTC. The encoded protein is CASNGRSGSSYDEQFF.

In regard to this clonotype: Germline is not matched at one junction end, which may reflect a read error. V usage is TRBV11-2 and J usage is TRBJ2-7; D is unclear. Germline V gene data show CDR1 as SGHAT and CDR2 as FQNNGV. The CDR3 totals 14 residues. The chain's CDR3 is CAISPGRTSYEQHF. DNA of the CDR3: TGTGCTATCAGCCCCGGGCGTACCTCCTACGAGCAGCACTTC.

With regard to this clonotype: Just one base apart from a much larger clone, this may be a read error. The chain carries TRBV5-5 and TRBJ2-5; D is unclear. Germline V gene sequence: CDR1 SGHKS, CDR2 YYEKEE (reference sequence). Trimming took off 0 bases at V and 5 bases at J, with 11 bases between the two ends. The CDR3 contains 14 residues. CDR3 region: CASSLATNGETQYF. As DNA, the CDR3 is TGTGCCAGCAGCTTGGCTACTAACGGGGAGACCCAGTACTTC.

The V call is TRBV28, the J call TRBJ2-6; 9 bases align to TRBD1. Germline CDR1 reads MDHEN; CDR2 reads SYDVKM. The CDR3 contains 18 residues. V lost 7 bases and J lost 3; bases outside the gene matches: 13. CDR3 in DNA: TGTGCCAGCACTTCACGCAGGACAGGGGACGATGGGGCCAACGTCCTGACTTTC. Its translation: CASTSRRTGDDGANVLTF.

This clonotype appeared a single time. The conserved final phenylalanine or tryptophan is absent from the CDR3, which likely points to a read error. The limits of the CDR3 on the DNA are not certain, so only TCRdb's listed CDR3 is given. The V and J genes are TRBV25-1 and TRBJ2-1; the D call in the table, TRBD2, was not verified against the DNA. The CDR3 totals 15 residues, both ends included. Per germline, CDR1 MGHDK and CDR2 SYGVNS. CDR3 loop: CASSALAWRGNEQFL.

On this clonotype: This may come from a read error, since a much larger clone is one base off. This chain joins TRBV7-9 and TRBJ2-1; D might be TRBD2 (6 bases). The CDR3 spans 16 residues. Germline V gene data show CDR1 as SEHNR and CDR2 as FQNEAQ (reference sequence). The CDR3 loop reads CASSSPGEATYNEQLF. For the CDR3, the DNA is TGTGCCAGCAGCTCGCCGGGGGAGGCCACTTACAATGAGCAGCTCTTC.

This clonotype occurred once. Compared with germline, one end of the junction differs, possibly owing to a read error. The chain has TRBV11-2 and TRBJ1-6, with D unclear. Germline-derived CDR1 and CDR2 are SGHAT and FQNNGV. CDR3 length equals 15 residues. CDR3 in amino acids: CASSLDPWANSPLHF. The CDR3 DNA reads TGTGCCAGTAGCTTAGACCCATGGGCCAATTCACCCCTCCACTTT.

The rearrangement joins TRBV7-8 to TRBJ1-2, with 7 positions matching TRBD1. CDR1 SGHVS and CDR2 FQNEAQ come from the germline V gene. V was clipped by 5 bases and J by 2 bases; unmatched bases: 14. There are 17 residues in the CDR3. Here the CDR3 reads CASSLIPLGQPNYGYTF. In nucleotides, the CDR3 is TGTGCCAGCAGCCTAATCCCATTGGGACAGCCAAACTATGGCTACACCTTC. The whole variable domain, remainder taken from reference TRBV7-8 and TRBJ1-2, is GAGVSQSPRYKVAKRGQDVALRCDPISGHVSLFWYQQALGQGPEFLTYFQNEAQLDKSGLPSDRFFAERPEGSVSTLKIQRTQQEDSAVYLCASSLIPLGQPNYGYTFGSGTRLTVV.

On this clonotype itself: The junction departs from the called germline gene at one end, perhaps through a read error. The genes are TRBV6-1 and TRBJ1-2; D unresolved. This CDR3 region has 15 residues. Germline CDR1 and CDR2: MNHNS and SASEGT. Written as DNA, the CDR3 is TGTGCCACCAGTGGAGTCGGAAAAGAGATTTATGGCTACACCTTC. Encoded protein: CATSGVGKEIYGYTF.

The rearrangement uses TRBV5-5 and TRBJ1-5, with D possibly matching TRBD1 (5 bases). V was clipped by 2 bases and J by 4 bases, with 13 bases between them. In germline, CDR1 is SGHKS, CDR2 YYEKEE (reference sequence). This CDR3 is 15 amino acids long. Written as DNA, the CDR3 is TGTGCCAGCAGCTTCCTAGGACGGGGGAATCAGCCCCAGCATTTT. Its protein is CASSFLGRGNQPQHF.

This clonotype was seen many times. The chain couples TRBV5-1 to TRBJ1-1; D gene uncertain. CDR3 size: 15 residues. Germline V gene sequence: CDR1 SGHRS, CDR2 YFSETQ. The V and J ends lost 0 bases and 1 base respectively, with 10 bases between them. The CDR3 spells CASSLDGVTNTEAFF. CDR3 nucleotides: TGCGCCAGCAGCTTGGATGGGGTAACGAACACTGAAGCTTTCTTT.

This clonotype was detected ten times or more. The chain recombines TRBV6-5 with TRBJ2-2; tentatively, D is TRBD2 (6 bases). Looked up from germline, CDR1 is MNHEY and CDR2 is SVGAGI. The CDR3 has 18 residues. V was shortened by 0 bases and J by 2 bases, with 16 bases between the two germline ends. The CDR3, as DNA: TGTGCCAGCAGTTACTCGATTCGGGACGGGAGAAACACCGGGGAGCTGTTTTTT. Amino acid sequence: CASSYSIRDGRNTGELFF.

Regarding this clonotype: Its ends do not fully match the called genes, so a read error is possible. The CDR3 region has the DNA TGCGCCAGCAGTGAGCACCGGGACATGAACATCGGGGACCTGTTTTTT. Translating gives CASSEHRDMNIGDLFF. The J gene is TRBJ2-2, the V gene TRBV10-2; tentative D call: TRBD1 (6 bases). Germline assignment: CDR1 WSHSY and CDR2 SAAADI. There are 16 residues in the CDR3.

This clonotype was observed a few times. This chain links TRBV28 with TRBJ2-6; tentatively, D is TRBD1 (5 bases). CDR1 is MDHEN, CDR2 SYDVKM, per germline. This CDR3 contains 15 residues. Trimming removed 4 bases at V and 2 bases at J, with 9 bases between. CDR3 sequence: CASSSAGTGANVLTF. The CDR3, as DNA: TGTGCCAGCAGTTCCGCAGGGACTGGGGCCAACGTCCTGACTTTC.

Points on this clonotype: At one end the junction does not follow the germline gene, possibly because of a read error. The chain combines TRBV11-3 with TRBJ1-2, with TRBD1 matching 7 bases. The CDR3 has 15 residues. Germline CDR1 reads SGHNT; CDR2 reads YENEEA. For the CDR3, the DNA is TGTGCCGGCAGCCTGCGACCGGACAGGCGCTATGGCTACACCTTC. Residues: CAGSLRPDRRYGYTF. Using reference TRBV11-3 and TRBJ1-2 for the parts outside the CDR3, the full variable domain is EAGVVQSPRYKIIEKKQPVAFWCNPISGHNTLYWYLQNLGQGPELLIRYENEEAVDDSQLPKDRFSAERLKGVDSTLKIQPAELGDSAVYLCAGSLRPDRRYGYTFGSGTRLTVV.

With respect to this clonotype: The CDR3 carries no conserved terminal phenylalanine or tryptophan, so it likely arises from a read error. No DNA is shown, since the ends of the CDR3 on it are uncertain; the CDR3 is the one TCRdb lists. The chain links TRBV11-2 to TRBJ1-6. Germline V gene sequence: CDR1 SGHAT, CDR2 FQNNGV. The CDR3 has 13 amino acids, counting both end residues. The CDR3 protein is CASSFVMNSALHL.

About this clonotype itself: The junction does not match germline at one end; this may be a read error. The chain joins TRBV25-1 to TRBJ2-5; D could derive from TRBD1 or TRBD2 (5 bases each). The CDR3 spans 16 residues. Germline CDR1 is MGHDK and CDR2 is SYGVNS. The CDR3 DNA reads TGTGGCAGCAGCCCCCTTGGGACCGGTTACCAAGAGACCCAGTACTTC. It codes for CGSSPLGTGYQETQYF.

This clonotype is labeled as medium-sized (0.01 to 0.1%). V gene TRBV4-1 combines with J gene TRBJ1-1; TRBD1 matches 7 bases. CDR1 and CDR2 from the germline V gene are MGHRA and YSYEKL. V dropped 4 bases and J dropped 4; count of bases not matched to a gene: 6. The CDR3 runs 14 residues. CDR3 in DNA: TGCGCCAGCAGCCCGCGACAGGGAGGCACTGAAGCTTTCTTT. This translates into CASSPRQGGTEAFF.

This clonotype appeared many times. This chain connects TRBV11-2 to TRBJ2-7; 8 nucleotides match TRBD1. The CDR3 loop spans 14 amino acids. The V gene end was trimmed by 5 bases and the J gene end by 2 bases; junction bases not matched to a gene: 5. The V gene's germline CDR1 is SGHAT and CDR2 FQNNGV. CDR3 sequence (DNA): TGTGCCAGCAGCCGGGGGACAGGTCCCTACGAGCAGTACTTC. Its translation is CASSRGTGPYEQYF.

The table lists this clonotype with a count of one. Given a much more abundant clone one base away, this may be a read error. V and J are TRBV5-6 and TRBJ2-1; 9 bases match TRBD2. The CDR3 is 14 amino acids. Germline lookup yields CDR1 SGHDT and CDR2 YYEEEE. This chain's CDR3 is CASGFKTSGPEQFF. CDR3 nucleotides: TGTGCCAGCGGCTTCAAGACTAGCGGCCCTGAGCAGTTCTTC.

Note on this clonotype: A much larger clonotype is one base distant, so this may be a read error. The chain carries TRBV28 and TRBJ1-3; the D is unclear. Between the trimmed V and J ends, which lost 2 bases and 4 bases, there was a span of 3 bases. This CDR3 is 12 amino acids long. Germline V gives CDR1 MDHEN, CDR2 SYDVKM. CDR3 DNA sequence: TGTGCCAGCAGTTTAACAGGAAACACCATATATTTT. Protein: CASSLTGNTIYF.

Details on this clonotype: A single base separates this from a much larger clone, so it may be a read error. The chain couples TRBV10-3 to TRBJ2-7, with 9 bases aligning to TRBD2. Germline assignment: CDR1 ENHRY and CDR2 SYGVKD. Trimming at V came to 11 bases and at J to 2 bases, leaving 7 bases not matched to a gene. This CDR3 has 13 residues. The CDR3 loop reads CAALLAGTYEQYF. The CDR3 DNA is TGTGCCGCCCTACTAGCGGGCACCTACGAGCAGTACTTC.

This chain connects TRBV28 to TRBJ2-1, with a weak D call TRBD1 (7 bases). V shed 4 bases and J shed 7 bases, with 17 bases lying between them. The germline CDR1 and CDR2 sequences are MDHEN and SYDVKM. CDR3 length: 15 amino acids. This CDR3 is CASSSTGEEGNEQFF. The CDR3 coding sequence is TGTGCCAGCAGTTCAACAGGGGAGGAGGGTAATGAGCAGTTCTTC. The full variable domain, with the rest looked up from reference TRBV28 and TRBJ2-1, is DVKVTQSSRYLVKRTGEKVFLECVQDMDHENMFWYRQDPGLGLRLIYFSYDVKMKEKGDIPEGYSVSREKKERFSLILESASTNQTSMYLCASSSTGEEGNEQFFGPGTRLTVL.

In the case of this clonotype: Since a much larger clone is just one base distant, this may be a read error. The J gene is TRBJ2-7, the V gene TRBV12-3 or TRBV12-4, with 10 bases lining up with TRBD1. The CDR3 is made up of 14 amino acids. With V trimmed by 7 bases and J by 7 bases, 10 bases remained unmatched. The CDR3 region is CASIWTGGKKEQYF. The CDR3 DNA follows: TGTGCCAGCATTTGGACAGGGGGAAAGAAGGAGCAGTACTTC.

Comments on this clonotype: Germline is not matched at one junction end, which may reflect a read error. The CDR3 reads CANSLHTETQYF. As DNA, the CDR3 is TGTGCCAACAGCTTACACACAGAGACCCAGTATTTC. The chain combines TRBV11-3 with TRBJ2-5; D ambiguous. The CDR3 extends over 12 amino acids. Germline V gene lookup returns CDR1 SGHNT and CDR2 YENEEA.

V usage is TRBV12-3 or TRBV12-4 and J usage is TRBJ2-2; D perhaps matches TRBD2 (5 bases). V gave up 3 bases and J gave up 8 bases, with 10 bases separating them. The CDR3 loop spans 13 amino acids. The CDR3 loop reads CASSFWTGGELFF. As DNA, the CDR3 is TGTGCCAGCAGTTTTTGGACTGGTGGGGAGCTGTTTTTT.

About this clonotype itself: Sequence at one end of the junction differs from germline and may be a read error. This rearrangement joins TRBV4-1 to TRBJ1-4; tentative D call: TRBD1 (6 bases). The CDR3 has 16 residues. The germline CDR1 and CDR2 sequences are MGHRA and YSYEKL. CDR3 region: CASSRGQGSLSEKPFF. For the CDR3, the DNA is TGCGCCAGCAGCCGGGGGCAGGGGTCCTTAAGCGAAAAACCGTTTTTT.

The rearrangement uses TRBV24-1 and TRBJ2-3; D remains unclear. The CDR3 extends over 15 amino acids. V gave up 4 bases and J gave up 10 bases, with 20 bases separating them. Germline CDR1 reads KGHDR; CDR2 reads SFDVKD. The CDR3 is CATSDPGSIWDAQYF. In nucleotides, the CDR3 is TGTGCCACCAGTGACCCCGGGTCCATTTGGGATGCGCAGTATTTT.

Relative to its sample, this clonotype is medium-sized. This chain connects TRBV11-2 to TRBJ1-5, with 7 bases identical to TRBD1. V was pared by 3 bases and J by 6 bases, with 5 bases of the junction left unmatched. The CDR3 sequence is 14 residues long. Germline V CDR1 and CDR2: SGHAT, FQNNGV. This CDR3 reads CASSFTGDGQPQHF. DNA of the CDR3: TGTGCCAGCAGCTTCACAGGGGATGGTCAGCCCCAGCATTTT.